What follows are 30 T cell receptor beta chains derived from one specimen sequenced in a study of T cell responses to AZD1222 COVID-19 vaccine. Assay: immunoSEQ multiplex PCR; the TCRdb copy retains only in-frame clones and omits some. The sample records 150,000 to 200,000 clones, about 92% being singletons. The specimen was peripheral blood, collected 28 days after the second dose of the MenACWY control vaccine. The receptor set was obtained from an adult who received the MenACWY meningococcal vaccine as a control.

For this clone: The same CDR3 can be traced to other DNA sequences in this sample. The chain recombines TRBV9 with TRBJ2-2; no firm D call. The V end was cut by 4 bases, the J end by 2 bases, with 3 bases between. Germline loops: CDR1 SGDLS, CDR2 YYNGEE. CDR3 length: 12 amino acids. The chain's CDR3 is CASSRNTGELFF. The CDR3 DNA sequence: TGTGCCAGCAGCCGAAACACCGGGGAGCTGTTTTTT.

The genes are TRBV28 and TRBJ2-7; 14 bases align to TRBD2. Trimming cost V 3 bases and J 0 bases; bases outside gene matches: 7. The CDR3 spans 18 residues. The germline CDR1 and CDR2 sequences are MDHEN and SYDVKM. The CDR3 spells CASSFVGLAGASSYEQYF. The DNA of the CDR3 is TGTGCCAGCAGTTTTGTGGGACTAGCGGGAGCCAGCTCCTACGAGCAGTACTTC.

This clone is a singleton in its sample. The genes are TRBV5-1 and TRBJ1-3; D is uncertain. Trimming pared 5 bases from V and 0 bases from J, leaving 6 bases between. The CDR3 runs to 13 residues. Germline CDR1 reads SGHRS; CDR2 reads YFSETQ. The CDR3 DNA reads TGCGCCAGCAGTGGGATCTCTGGAAACACCATATATTTT. It encodes CASSGISGNTIYF.

This clone was recorded only once. The rearrangement joins TRBV5-1 to TRBJ1-1, with D uncertain. Germline V gene sequence: CDR1 SGHRS, CDR2 YFSETQ. Trimming shortened V by 0 bases and J by 3 bases, and 6 bases separated the two germline ends. The CDR3 contains 13 residues. The CDR3 DNA is TGCGCCAGCAGCTTGGTTCGCGACACTGAAGCTTTCTTT. This sequence encodes CASSLVRDTEAFF. The entire variable domain, with the rest obtained from reference TRBV5-1 and TRBJ1-1, is as follows: KAGVTQTPRYLIKTRGQQVTLSCSPISGHRSVSWYQQTPGQGLQFLFEYFSETQRNKGNFPGRFSGRQFSNSRSEMNVSTLELGDSALYLCASSLVRDTEAFFGQGTRLTVV.

The count of this clone is one. The rearrangement uses TRBV14 and TRBJ2-2; weak D call: TRBD2 (6 bases). V lost 4 bases and J lost 4, with 19 bases in between. CDR1 is SGHDN and CDR2 is FVKESK in the germline V gene. The CDR3 contains 17 residues. This chain's CDR3 is CASSLNAAGWGTGELFF. The CDR3 DNA sequence: TGTGCCAGCAGCCTAAACGCGGCGGGATGGGGCACCGGGGAGCTGTTTTTT.

This rearrangement joins TRBV4-3 to TRBJ2-3; a possible D gene is TRBD1 (6 bases). V was shortened by 3 bases and J by 3 bases, with 19 bases between the two germline ends. This CDR3 is 17 amino acids long. The germline gives CDR1 LGHNA, CDR2 YSLEER. Written as DNA, the CDR3 is TGCGCCAGCAGCCATAAGATTGGGCAGGGGTGGACAGATACGCAGTATTTT. It codes for CASSHKIGQGWTDTQYF.

This chain connects TRBV10-3 to TRBJ2-7; D gene ambiguous. Per germline, CDR1 ENHRY and CDR2 SYGVKD. Trimming took off 5 bases at V and 0 bases at J, with 2 bases between the two ends. The CDR3 is 11 residues long. CDR3 protein: CAISSSYEQYF. The DNA of the CDR3 is TGTGCCATCAGTAGCTCCTACGAGCAGTACTTC.

This clone was seen just once. The chain employs TRBV5-1 and TRBJ2-1, with TRBD2 as a possible D gene (5 bases). The V and J ends lost 0 bases and 0 bases respectively, with 10 bases between them. Germline loops: CDR1 SGHRS, CDR2 YFSETQ. The CDR3 consists of 16 residues. The CDR3 DNA reads TGCGCCAGCAGCTTGGATGCGGGTAGCTCCTACAATGAGCAGTTCTTC. Amino acid sequence: CASSLDAGSSYNEQFF.

The V gene is TRBV28, the J gene TRBJ2-3; 10 nucleotides agree with TRBD2. Trimming at V came to 7 bases and at J to 6 bases, leaving 13 bases not matched to a gene. This CDR3 region has 16 residues. Germline assignment: CDR1 MDHEN and CDR2 SYDVKM. The CDR3: CASTHPSGGLEDTQYF. The CDR3 coding sequence is TGTGCCAGCACCCATCCTAGCGGGGGCCTAGAGGATACGCAGTATTTT.

This sequence joins TRBV7-2 and TRBJ2-1, with 7 bases identical to TRBD2. The trim removed 7 bases at V and 2 bases at J, leaving 8 bases unmatched. Germline CDR1 and CDR2: SGHTA and FQGNSA. The CDR3 length is 15 residues. The CDR3 sequence is CASKLAGRPYNEQFF. Written as DNA, the CDR3 is TGTGCCAGCAAGTTAGCGGGCCGCCCCTACAATGAGCAGTTCTTC.

This chain connects TRBV11-3 to TRBJ1-3; tentatively, D is TRBD1 (6 bases). The ends were cut back, 5 bases at V and 3 bases at J, with 8 bases in the middle. Germline loops: CDR1 SGHNT, CDR2 YENEEA. The CDR3 is 13 amino acids. CDR3 protein: CASSQGFGNTIYF. CDR3 coding DNA: TGTGCCAGCAGCCAGGGGTTTGGAAACACCATATATTTT.

The CDR3 reads CAWTSLLGGELFF. The CDR3, as DNA: TGTGCCTGGACTAGCTTACTCGGCGGGGAGCTGTTTTTT. The chain has TRBV30 and TRBJ2-2, with a possible D match to TRBD2 (5 bases). Germline V lookup: CDR1 GTSNPN, CDR2 SVGIG (reference sequence). The CDR3 is 13 amino acids. Trimming left V 4 bases short and J 7 bases short, with 13 bases between.

The rearrangement joins TRBV6-2 or TRBV6-3 to TRBJ2-2; tentatively, D is TRBD1 (5 bases). V was pared by 2 bases and J by 2 bases, with 12 bases between. The CDR3 extends over 16 amino acids. The germline gives CDR1 MNHEY, CDR2 SVGEGT. The CDR3 DNA is TGTGCCAGCAGTTACGGCAGGGCACAAAACACCGGGGAGCTGTTTTTT. Residues: CASSYGRAQNTGELFF.

The chain joins TRBV29-1 to TRBJ2-7; 8 bases agree with TRBD2. The germline V gene encodes CDR1 SQVTM and CDR2 ANQGSEA. After removal of 5 bases from V and 5 bases from J, the junction contained 8 bases not matched to a gene. The CDR3 runs to 13 residues. The CDR3 bases are TGCAGCGTTCGCACTAGCGGTAAGAACGAGCAGTACTTC. Residues: CSVRTSGKNEQYF.

This clone appeared a single time. The genes are TRBV6-5 and TRBJ1-4; D gene uncertain. CDR1 is MNHEY and CDR2 is SVGAGI in the germline V gene. The V gene lost 5 bases and the J gene lost 8 bases, with 15 bases spanning the gap. The CDR3 consists of 14 residues. DNA of the CDR3: TGTGCCAGCAGTAGATTTCCTGGAGGGGAAAAACTGTTTTTT. Its translation is CASSRFPGGEKLFF.

V gene TRBV7-2 combines with J gene TRBJ1-3; D not certain. Germline V gene data show CDR1 as SGHTA and CDR2 as FQGNSA. Between the trimmed V and J ends, which lost 1 base and 0 bases, there was a span of 10 bases. This CDR3 has 16 residues. This CDR3 reads CASSLGPGRSGNTIYF. The CDR3 nucleotides are TGTGCCAGCAGCTTAGGTCCAGGCCGCTCTGGAAACACCATATATTTT.

V and J are TRBV19 and TRBJ1-1; TRBD1 might be the D (5 bases). Trimming stripped 6 bases from V and 1 base from J, with 15 bases between. The CDR3 runs 15 residues. Germline V CDR1 and CDR2: LNHDA, SQIVND (reference sequence). CDR3 bases: TGTGCCAGTAGCAACTCCAGGGCCGGGAACACTGAAGCTTTCTTT. As protein: CASSNSRAGNTEAFF.

The chain has TRBV5-1 and TRBJ2-7; 7 bases match TRBD2. Germline values: CDR1 SGHRS, CDR2 YFSETQ. This CDR3 is 13 amino acids long. The V segment lost 4 bases and the J segment 5 bases; nucleotides outside the gene matches: 6. In nucleotides, the CDR3 is TGCGCCAGCAGCCCCGGGGGGACCCACGAGCAGTACTTC. Protein product: CASSPGGTHEQYF.

This chain connects TRBV13 to TRBJ2-7, with 8 nucleotides matching TRBD2. The germline CDR1 and CDR2 sequences are PRHDT and FYEKMQ (reference sequence). The CDR3 is 15 amino acids. V lost 5 bases to trimming and J lost 6 bases; unmatched junction nucleotides: 12. This chain's CDR3 is CASSLSGRGSSEQYF. In nucleotides, the CDR3 is TGTGCCAGCAGCCTCAGCGGGAGAGGTTCGTCCGAGCAGTACTTC.

This clone occurred a few times. This chain connects TRBV4-3 to TRBJ2-1; 12 nucleotides match TRBD2. From germline, CDR1 is LGHNA and CDR2 YSLEER. V dropped 0 bases and J dropped 9; count of bases not matched to a gene: 12. CDR3 length: 18 residues. The CDR3 protein is CASSQDVVTSGRWGEQFF. DNA for the CDR3: TGCGCCAGCAGCCAAGATGTTGTAACTAGCGGGAGGTGGGGTGAGCAGTTCTTC.

The chain is built from TRBV7-9 and TRBJ2-1, with D possibly called TRBD1 or TRBD2 (5 bases each). CDR3 length: 17 residues. Germline-derived CDR1 and CDR2 are SEHNR and FQNEAQ (reference sequence). Trimming stripped 0 bases from V and 0 bases from J, with 12 bases between. Here the CDR3 DNA reads TGTGCCAGCAGCTTAGCGCGGGCAGGGAGCTCCTACAATGAGCAGTTCTTC. This codes for CASSLARAGSSYNEQFF. Together with reference TRBV7-9 and TRBJ2-1, the CDR3 gives the full variable domain: DTGVSQNPRHKITKRGQNVTFRCDPISEHNRLYWYRQTLGQGPEFLTYFQNEAQLEKSRLLSDRFSAERPKGSFSTLEIQRTEQGDSAMYLCASSLARAGSSYNEQFFGPGTRLTVL.

The rearrangement links TRBV27 to TRBJ1-2; the D is unclear. The CDR3 has 14 residues. Between the trimmed V and J ends, which lost 5 bases and 1 base, there was a span of 11 bases. The germline V gene has CDR1 MNHEY and CDR2 SMNVEV (reference sequence). The CDR3 nucleotides are TGTGCCAGCAGTCCCTCCCAGAATAACTATGGCTACACCTTC. This encodes CASSPSQNNYGYTF.

The chain combines TRBV3-1 (or the pseudogene TRBV3-2) with TRBJ2-7; D is ambiguous. The V gene's germline CDR1 is LGHDT and CDR2 YNNKEL (reference sequence). V lost 5 bases to trimming and J lost 0 bases, with 5 bases between them. CDR3 length: 12 residues. CDR3 sequence: CASSFLSYEQYF. The DNA of the CDR3 is TGTGCCAGCAGCTTCCTCTCCTACGAGCAGTACTTC.

This clone has a single count. The chain joins TRBV28 to TRBJ1-2; 7 nucleotides agree with TRBD1. V shed 5 bases, J shed 4 bases, and the junction held 10 bases outside the gene matches. There are 15 residues in the CDR3. Germline CDR1 is MDHEN and CDR2 is SYDVKM. The CDR3 is CASSALQGLGYGYTF. The CDR3 DNA is TGTGCCAGCAGTGCCCTACAGGGGTTAGGCTATGGCTACACCTTC.

Written as DNA, the CDR3 is TGCGCCAGCAGCCAACTAGCGGGAAGGAATGAGCAGTTCTTC. This encodes CASSQLAGRNEQFF. The rearrangement uses TRBV4-3 and TRBJ2-1; 9 nucleotides match TRBD2. The germline CDR1 and CDR2 sequences are LGHNA and YSLEER. This CDR3 region has 14 residues. J gave up 7 bases and V 2 bases, and 3 bases lay outside the gene matches.

The J gene is TRBJ2-7, the V gene TRBV5-4; the D is unclear. Trimming cost V 3 bases and J 6 bases, with 13 bases left between them. The CDR3 runs to 13 residues. Germline V CDR1 and CDR2: SGHNT, YYREEE (reference sequence). The CDR3 coding sequence is TGTGCCAGCAGCTGGAGTCTGGACGTCGAGCAGTACTTC. Amino acids: CASSWSLDVEQYF.

The chain couples TRBV19 to TRBJ1-5, with no clear D. The CDR3 is 20 amino acids. V was trimmed by 7 bases and J by 0 bases, leaving 28 bases between them. Germline CDR1 and CDR2: LNHDA and SQIVND (reference sequence). The CDR3 DNA reads as TGTGCCAGTACCATCGCCACCCAAAGAGCCCTAAAGTATAGCAATCAGCCCCAGCATTTT. Residues: CASTIATQRALKYSNQPQHF.

The gene calls are TRBV25-1 and TRBJ2-7, with 8 nucleotides matching TRBD2. The CDR3 is made up of 15 amino acids. V lost 3 bases to trimming and J lost 2 bases; unmatched junction nucleotides: 6. In germline, CDR1 is MGHDK, CDR2 SYGVNS. This CDR3 reads CASSERRGGAYEQYF. In DNA form, the CDR3 reads TGTGCCAGCAGTGAGCGTCGGGGGGGGGCCTACGAGCAGTACTTC.

This clone showed up just once. The DNA of the CDR3 is TGTGCCAGCCAAACCATAGCGGGCGAGCAGTTCTTC. Encoded protein: CASQTIAGEQFF. The chain has TRBV12-3 or TRBV12-4 and TRBJ2-1; 7 bases are a match to TRBD2. V dropped 8 bases and J dropped 10; count of bases not matched to a gene: 8. The CDR3 is made up of 12 amino acids.

The chain joins TRBV9 to TRBJ2-1, with D perhaps TRBD2 (5 bases). V was clipped by 3 bases and J by 3 bases, with 10 bases between them. The length of the CDR3 is 14 residues. The germline V gene has CDR1 SGDLS and CDR2 YYNGEE. CDR3 residues: CASSDRTGYNEQFF. The DNA of the CDR3 is TGTGCCAGCAGCGATCGGACTGGCTACAATGAGCAGTTCTTC.